Below, 27 T cell receptor beta chains from the same sample are listed, as sequenced in a study of regulatory T cells in long-lasting Graves disease. With iRepertoire HTBI primers and Arm-PCR of CDR3 regions, TCR beta libraries were built. TCRdb reanalysed the multiplex PCR reads using MiXCR and keeps one entry per CDR3 protein. The profile shows 420,000 or so distinct CDR3 sequences, 23% of them singletons. The time point: persistent/refractory GD, antithyroid drugs over 5 years with positive TRAb. Preparation of the TCR library used RNA extracted from PBMCs. The starting material was peripheral blood mononuclear cells (PBMCs), obtained when the disease was refractory, from a patient treated with antithyroid drugs. These receptor sequences come from a female donor with Graves disease.

In this sample, this clonotype turned up a few times. V usage is TRBV30 and J usage is TRBJ2-5, with 13 bases fitting TRBD2. Per the germline V gene, CDR1 is GTSNPN and CDR2 is SVGIG (reference sequence). The CDR3 length is 16 residues. J lost 2 bases, V lost 1 base, and 4 bases had no gene match. The CDR3 loop is CAWSAGLAGRQETQYF. CDR3 nucleotides: TGTGCCTGGAGTGCGGGACTAGCGGGAAGACAAGAGACCCAGTACTTC.

The chain links TRBV19 to TRBJ1-2; D call uncertain. The length of the CDR3 is 14 residues. V was cut by 9 bases and J by 5 bases, with 19 bases left in between. CDR1 and CDR2 (germline): LNHDA, SQIVND (reference sequence). CDR3 sequence: CASASPSTTYGYTF. CDR3 in DNA: TGTGCCAGCGCTTCCCCTTCGACTACTTATGGCTACACCTTC.

This clonotype was picked up many times. The rearrangement uses TRBV12-3 or TRBV12-4 and TRBJ1-1; D is possibly TRBD1 (6 bases). The CDR3 spans 17 residues. V gave up 7 bases and J gave up 1 base, with 22 bases separating them. CDR3 protein: CASTPTFSGAQNTEAFF. The CDR3 DNA is TGTGCCAGCACCCCAACATTTTCGGGGGCGCAGAACACTGAAGCTTTCTTT.

In its sample, this clonotype was seen a few times. This sequence joins TRBV7-9 and TRBJ1-1, with D maybe TRBD1 (5 bases). V was clipped by 5 bases and J by 5 bases, with 21 bases between them. The CDR3 length is 16 residues. The germline V gene encodes CDR1 SEHNR and CDR2 FQNEAQ (reference sequence). The CDR3 reads CASSQKGGGIGTEAFF. In nucleotides, the CDR3 is TGTGCCAGCAGCCAAAAGGGCGGGGGGATCGGGACTGAAGCTTTCTTT.

This clonotype came up a few times. The chain recombines TRBV28 with TRBJ2-3; the D gene is possibly TRBD1 (6 bases). The CDR3 sequence is 13 residues long. CDR1 MDHEN and CDR2 SYDVKM come from the germline V gene. The V end lost 7 bases, the J end lost 3 bases, and 11 bases lay between the germline ends. CDR3 protein: CASTRGGTDTQYF. CDR3 sequence (DNA): TGTGCCAGCACCAGGGGCGGGACAGATACGCAGTATTTT.

The chain joins TRBV12-3 or TRBV12-4 to TRBJ1-5; TRBD1 agrees at 8 bases. The V segment lost 6 bases and the J segment 4 bases; nucleotides outside the gene matches: 5. The CDR3 covers 14 residues. The CDR3 DNA follows: TGTGCCAGCAGCTATACAGGGGGGAATCAGCCCCAGCATTTT. It codes for CASSYTGGNQPQHF.

A few counts support this clonotype. V usage is TRBV7-2 and J usage is TRBJ2-7; D unclear. Germline CDR1 reads SGHTA; CDR2 reads FQGNSA. The CDR3 extends over 16 amino acids. Trimming took off 2 bases at V and 3 bases at J, with 17 bases between the two ends. The CDR3 nucleotides read TGTGCCAGCAGCTTAAAGACCCCAGGTGCAGGCTACGAGCAGTACTTC. This encodes CASSLKTPGAGYEQYF.

The J gene is TRBJ2-7, the V gene TRBV6-1, with 8 bases aligning to TRBD2. V gave up 6 bases and J gave up 5 bases; unmatched junction bases: 9. Germline lookup yields CDR1 MNHNS and CDR2 SASEGT. The CDR3 loop spans 14 amino acids. Here the CDR3 DNA reads TGTGCCAGCAGCTGGAGCGGGAGAATCGACGAGCAGTACTTC. It yields the protein CASSWSGRIDEQYF.

The rearrangement uses TRBV7-3 and TRBJ2-2; D is unresolved. This CDR3 contains 13 residues. Trimming removed 7 bases at V and 0 bases at J, with 6 bases between. Germline V lookup: CDR1 SGHTA, CDR2 FQGTGA. CDR3 sequence reads: CASKQSNTGELFF. The CDR3 DNA is TGTGCCAGCAAACAGTCGAACACCGGGGAGCTGTTTTTT.

The chain links TRBV18 to TRBJ1-5; 7 positions agree with TRBD1. The CDR3 covers 14 residues. After removal of 5 bases from V and 7 bases from J, the junction contained 8 bases not matched to a gene. Looked up from germline, CDR1 is KGHSH and CDR2 is LQKENI. The CDR3 reads CASSSTGNRQPQHF. In DNA, the CDR3 is TGTGCCAGCTCATCGACAGGGAACCGGCAGCCCCAGCATTTT. Supplemented by reference TRBV18 and TRBJ1-5, the full variable domain reads NAGVMQNPRHLVRRRGQEARLRCSPMKGHSHVYWYRQLPEEGLKFMVYLQKENIIDESGMPKERFSAEFPKEGPSILRIQQVVRGDSAAYFCASSSTGNRQPQHFGDGTRLSIL.

CDR3 sequence (DNA): TGTGCCAGCAGTTACAATTCGCCCGGACTAGCGGGAGGGCCTAACGCGGACAATGAGCAGTTCTTC. As protein: CASSYNSPGLAGGPNADNEQFF. The chain is built from TRBV6-9 and TRBJ2-1; 15 nucleotides match TRBD2. Germline V CDR1 and CDR2: MNHGY, SVAAGI. The CDR3 extends over 22 amino acids. With V trimmed by 3 bases and J by 5 bases, 20 bases remained unmatched.

This clonotype was observed a few times. The V call is TRBV20-1, the J call TRBJ1-1; D possibly corresponds to TRBD1 (6 bases). The CDR3 runs to 12 residues. From germline, CDR1 is DFQATT and CDR2 SNEGSKA (reference sequence). The V and J ends lost 2 bases and 4 bases respectively, with 8 bases between them. The CDR3 DNA reads as TGCAGTGCTAGACACAGGGTCACTGAAGCTTTCTTT. Its translation: CSARHRVTEAFF.

The rearrangement joins TRBV19 to TRBJ2-7; possible D gene TRBD2, 6 bases. This CDR3 has 13 residues. Germline assignment: CDR1 LNHDA and CDR2 SQIVND (reference sequence). V shed 7 bases and J shed 3 bases, with 13 bases lying between them. The CDR3: CASKGGNNYEQYF. CDR3 in DNA: TGTGCCAGTAAGGGAGGTAACAACTACGAGCAGTACTTC.

The chain is built from TRBV19 and TRBJ1-2; TRBD1 aligns across 7 bases. The germline V gene has CDR1 LNHDA and CDR2 SQIVND (reference sequence). The junction had 23 bases not matched to a gene; V was cut back by 7 bases and J by 6 bases. The CDR3 consists of 18 residues. For the CDR3, the DNA is TGTGCCAGTACCTACTCCGGGACGTCGACAGGGATGAAGAATGGCTACACCTTC. Its translation is CASTYSGTSTGMKNGYTF. Complete variable domain (other parts from reference TRBV19 and TRBJ1-2): DGGITQSPKYLFRKEGQNVTLSCEQNLNHDAMYWYRQDPGQGLRLIYYSQIVNDFQKGDIAEGYSVSREKKESFPLTVTSAQKNPTAFYLCASTYSGTSTGMKNGYTFGSGTRLTVV.

This rearrangement joins TRBV20-1 to TRBJ2-7; D unclear. Trimming pared 1 base from V and 0 bases from J, leaving 7 bases between. CDR3 length equals 13 residues. Germline V gives CDR1 DFQATT, CDR2 SNEGSKA (reference sequence). The DNA of the CDR3 is TGCAGTGCTAGAGGTCAGAGCTCCTACGAGCAGTACTTC. This gives the protein CSARGQSSYEQYF.

V is TRBV2 and J is TRBJ1-2; no firm D call. Trimming took 2 bases from V and 7 from J, leaving 11 bases between them. The CDR3 has 13 residues. CDR1 is SNHLY, CDR2 FYNNEI, per germline. The DNA for the CDR3 is TGTGCCAGCAGTGAATTCCTAGGAGGTGGCTACACCTTC. Protein sequence: CASSEFLGGGYTF. The full variable domain, in which reference TRBV2 and TRBJ1-2 provide the parts outside the CDR3, is EPEVTQTPSHQVTQMGQEVILRCVPISNHLYFYWYRQILGQKVEFLVSFYNNEISEKSEIFDDQFSVERPDGSNFTLKIRSTKLEDSAMYFCASSEFLGGGYTFGSGTRLTVV.

This chain links TRBV19 with TRBJ2-5; 10 bases match TRBD2. From germline, CDR1 is LNHDA and CDR2 SQIVND (reference sequence). J gave up 6 bases and V 5 bases, and 6 bases lay outside the gene matches. The CDR3 has 14 amino acids. The CDR3 DNA is TGTGCCAGTAGTCCTAGCGGGAGTAAGAAGACCCAGTACTTC. Translating it yields CASSPSGSKKTQYF.

Many counts were recorded for this clonotype. This chain joins TRBV19 and TRBJ2-5, with D possibly being TRBD1 (5 bases). V was cut by 5 bases and J by 0 bases, with 16 bases left in between. The CDR3 extends over 16 amino acids. Per the germline V gene, CDR1 is LNHDA and CDR2 is SQIVND (reference sequence). The CDR3 nucleotides are TGTGCCAGTAGTGTATGGCAGGGCACTTACCAAGAGACCCAGTACTTC. Translated, it gives CASSVWQGTYQETQYF.

This chain links TRBV28 with TRBJ2-2; D gene ambiguous. V was trimmed by 2 bases and J by 4 bases, leaving 14 bases between them. In germline, CDR1 is MDHEN, CDR2 SYDVKM. The CDR3 totals 16 residues. The CDR3 spells CASSLTAVLITGELFF. CDR3 sequence (DNA): TGTGCCAGCAGTTTAACAGCCGTTCTCATCACCGGGGAGCTGTTTTTT. Full variable domain (outside the CDR3, taken from reference TRBV28 and TRBJ2-2): DVKVTQSSRYLVKRTGEKVFLECVQDMDHENMFWYRQDPGLGLRLIYFSYDVKMKEKGDIPEGYSVSREKKERFSLILESASTNQTSMYLCASSLTAVLITGELFFGEGSRLTVL.

This clonotype was counted at least ten times. The chain uses TRBV2 and TRBJ2-2; 15 nucleotides match TRBD2. V was clipped by 4 bases and J by 3 bases; unmatched bases: 9. The CDR3 length is 19 residues. CDR1 and CDR2 (germline): SNHLY, FYNNEI. The CDR3 reads CASSVIGLAGGPYTGELFF. DNA of the CDR3: TGTGCCAGCAGTGTAATAGGACTAGCGGGAGGGCCATACACCGGGGAGCTGTTTTTT.

J is TRBJ1-5 and V is TRBV30; D gene uncertain. V dropped 3 bases and J dropped 6 bases, with 9 bases sitting between them. Per germline, CDR1 GTSNPN and CDR2 SVGIG (reference sequence). CDR3 length: 12 amino acids. CDR3: CAWRLTGQPQHF. Written as DNA, the CDR3 is TGTGCCTGGAGGCTAACGGGTCAGCCCCAGCATTTT.

The gene calls are TRBV3-1 and TRBJ2-2; no firm D call. CDR1 and CDR2 (germline): LGHDT, YNNKEL (reference sequence). The CDR3 totals 14 residues. V was trimmed by 0 bases and J by 6 bases, leaving 8 bases between them. The CDR3 protein is CASSQDMGAGELFF. CDR3 coding DNA: TGTGCCAGCAGCCAAGATATGGGTGCCGGGGAGCTGTTTTTT.

This clonotype was recorded at least ten times. This chain uses TRBV12-3 or TRBV12-4 with TRBJ2-7, with 7 bases fitting TRBD1. The CDR3 sequence is 14 residues long. V lost 5 bases to trimming and J lost 4 bases; unmatched junction nucleotides: 8. The CDR3 DNA follows: TGTGCCAGCAGTGGGGACAGTCTCTTTTACGAGCAGTACTTC. Translating gives CASSGDSLFYEQYF.

The table lists this clonotype with a few counts. The chain couples TRBV7-3 to TRBJ1-1, with 8 nucleotides matching TRBD1. Germline CDR1 and CDR2: SGHTA and FQGTGA. The junction had 8 bases not matched to a gene; V was cut back by 5 bases and J by 3 bases. The CDR3 sequence is 15 residues long. In nucleotides, the CDR3 is TGTGCCAGCAGCCGTGGACAGGGAAGGGACACTGAAGCTTTCTTT. This codes for CASSRGQGRDTEAFF.

The V and J genes are TRBV27 and TRBJ2-5; 9 bases align to TRBD1. Germline V CDR1 and CDR2: MNHEY, SMNVEV (reference sequence). The CDR3 covers 15 residues. V lost 6 bases, J lost 5 bases, and 10 bases stayed unmatched. CDR3 region: CASSIFTGGFETQYF. In DNA, the CDR3 is TGTGCCAGCAGCATTTTTACAGGGGGCTTTGAGACCCAGTACTTC.

This clonotype has only a few counts. The chain links TRBV20-1 to TRBJ1-1, with 8 nucleotides matching TRBD1. Germline V CDR1 and CDR2: DFQATT, SNEGSKA (reference sequence). Trimming cost V 8 bases and J 6 bases; bases outside gene matches: 14. The CDR3 contains 14 residues. CDR3: CSLDRGGGGAEAFF. CDR3 DNA sequence: TGCAGTTTAGACAGGGGAGGCGGAGGGGCTGAAGCTTTCTTT.

The sample holds one count of this clonotype. Possible read error: a much larger clone is one base away. V and J are TRBV6-1 and TRBJ1-1, with 7 positions matching TRBD1. This CDR3 is built from 15 residues. Trimming took 6 bases from V and 3 from J; bases not matched to a gene: 10. Germline V gene sequence: CDR1 MNHNS, CDR2 SASEGT. The CDR3 coding sequence is TGTGCCAGCAGGGGGGACAGATCTTTGGACACTGAAGCTTTCTTT. It translates to CASRGDRSLDTEAFF.